Presented here are 32 T cell receptor beta chains from one specimen sequenced in a study of tumor and adjacent non-tumor tissue in lung cancer. RNA was extracted from bulk tissue without any cell sorting. TCRbeta libraries were built with three rounds of nested PCR, modified from ARM-PCR. TCRdb reprocessed the multiplex PCR reads with MiXCR, giving one entry per CDR3 protein. The data show about 110,000 distinct CDR3 sequences, approximately 87% seen once. What was sequenced was lung tumor tissue. These receptors originate from a man between 65 and 85 years old with non-small cell lung cancer.

Regarding this clonotype: Since no conserved phenylalanine or tryptophan closes the CDR3, a read error is the likely cause. The rearrangement joins TRBV29-1 to TRBJ1-2; D not resolved. The CDR3 contains 13 residues. Germline CDR1 is SQVTM and CDR2 is ANQGSEA. CDR3 DNA: TGCGGCGTTCTCCAGACGGGAACCTATGGCTACACCTTA. Translation: CGVLQTGTYGYTL.

About this clonotype: Possible read error: a much larger clone is one base away. The chain combines TRBV11-2 with TRBJ2-4, with TRBD2 matching 8 bases. The V and J ends lost 1 base and 4 bases, in that order; junction bases with no gene match: 3. Germline CDR1 is SGHAT and CDR2 is FQNNGV. The CDR3 has 15 amino acids. The chain's CDR3 is CASSLGAGAKNIQYF. Written as DNA, the CDR3 is TGTGCCAGCAGCTTAGGAGCGGGAGCTAAAAACATTCAGTACTTC. The full variable domain, its missing parts supplied by reference TRBV11-2 and TRBJ2-4, is EAGVAQSPRYKIIEKRQSVAFWCNPISGHATLYWYQQILGQGPKLLIQFQNNGVVDDSQLPKDRFSAERLKGVDSTLKIQPAKLEDSAVYLCASSLGAGAKNIQYFGAGTRLSVL.

Points on this clonotype: At one end the junction does not follow the germline gene, possibly because of a read error. The chain has TRBV6-5 and TRBJ2-1, with D perhaps assigned TRBD1 or TRBD2 (5 bases each). The CDR3 sequence is 16 residues long. Looked up from germline, CDR1 is MNHEY and CDR2 is SVGAGI. The CDR3 DNA follows: TGTGCCAGCAGTTGCGTCGGTGGGAGAAGGGGCAATAAGCAGTTCTTC. It yields the protein CASSCVGGRRGNKQFF.

The V call is TRBV12-3 or TRBV12-4, the J call TRBJ2-5; 10 nucleotides match TRBD2. V lost 6 bases, J lost 5 bases, and 24 bases stayed unmatched. This CDR3 region has 20 residues. The CDR3 DNA reads as TGTGCCAGCAGGAAAAGCGACCACCCGACTAGCGGGCATCCCCAGGAGACCCAGTACTTC. Its protein is CASRKSDHPTSGHPQETQYF.

On this clonotype itself: At one end the junction does not follow the germline gene, possibly because of a read error. The chain is built from TRBV12-3 or TRBV12-4 and TRBJ2-3, with a possible D match to TRBD2 (5 bases). This CDR3 comprises 13 residues. This CDR3 reads CASRGTVGDTEYF. CDR3 in DNA: TGTGCCAGCCGGGGAACAGTTGGGGATACGGAGTATTTT.

In the case of this clonotype: As the CDR3 is not closed by the conserved phenylalanine or tryptophan, this likely results from a read error. The DNA is left out, because the CDR3 cannot be placed on it with certainty; the CDR3 is given as TCRdb lists it. The chain couples TRBV6-5 to TRBJ1-1; the D call in the table, TRBD1, was not verified against the DNA. The CDR3 totals 15 residues, both ends included. Germline lookup yields CDR1 MNHEY and CDR2 SVGAGI. CDR3 loop: CARRTGTGLVTEALL.

The chain has TRBV11-2 and TRBJ1-1, with TRBD1 identical over 8 bases. Per germline, CDR1 SGHAT and CDR2 FQNNGV. The V segment lost 6 bases and the J segment 8 bases; nucleotides outside the gene matches: 11. This CDR3 contains 14 residues. The CDR3 reads CASSHRDRNTEAFF. The CDR3, as DNA: TGTGCCAGCAGTCACCGGGACAGGAATACCGAAGCTTTCTTT.

This clonotype came up many times. In DNA form, the CDR3 reads TGTGCCAGCACCGGCCGGGAGTCTAGCTCAGATACGCAGTATTTT. Its translation: CASTGRESSSDTQYF. The rearrangement links TRBV6-6 to TRBJ2-3, with D perhaps matching TRBD2 (6 bases). V was trimmed by 7 bases and J by 4 bases, leaving 18 bases between them. There are 15 residues in the CDR3. The germline V gene has CDR1 MNHNY and CDR2 SVGAGI (reference sequence).

This sequence joins TRBV29-1 and TRBJ2-5; D gene ambiguous. CDR1 is SQVTM and CDR2 is ANQGSEA in the germline V gene. V gave up 6 bases and J gave up 5 bases, with 13 bases separating them. The CDR3 spans 12 residues. The CDR3 protein is CSVADMFETQYF. In DNA, the CDR3 is TGCAGCGTGGCCGACATGTTCGAGACCCAGTACTTC. Full variable domain (missing parts from reference TRBV29-1 and TRBJ2-5): SAVISQKPSRDICQRGTSLTIQCQVDSQVTMMFWYRQQPGQSLTLIATANQGSEATYESGFVIDKFPISRPNLTFSTLTVSNMSPEDSSIYLCSVADMFETQYFGPGTRLLVL.

This rearrangement joins TRBV5-1 to TRBJ1-1; unclear D gene. In germline, CDR1 is SGHRS, CDR2 YFSETQ. The ends were cut back, 3 bases at V and 1 base at J, with 7 bases in the middle. The CDR3 extends over 13 amino acids. In nucleotides, the CDR3 is TGCGCCAGCAGCTCTGGACGGAACACTGAAGCTTTCTTT. It translates to CASSSGRNTEAFF.

The chain uses TRBV6-5 and TRBJ2-2, with 8 bases lining up with TRBD2. Germline V gives CDR1 MNHEY, CDR2 SVGAGI. Unmatched junction bases numbered 6, after V lost 1 base and J lost 2 bases. The CDR3 length is 17 residues. The CDR3 loop is CASSYLLAGSNTGELFF. Written as DNA, the CDR3 is TGTGCCAGCAGTTACTTGTTAGCGGGAAGTAACACCGGGGAGCTGTTTTTT.

This clonotype qualifies as medium-sized (0.01 to 0.1%). CDR3 sequence reads: CSVEPAGGGYGYTF. In DNA, the CDR3 is TGCAGCGTTGAACCGGCAGGGGGCGGGTATGGCTACACCTTC. The chain uses TRBV29-1 and TRBJ1-2; 8 bases map to TRBD1. This CDR3 is built from 14 residues. V was clipped by 2 bases and J by 5 bases; unmatched bases: 7. Germline V gives CDR1 SQVTM, CDR2 ANQGSEA.

On this clonotype: As the CDR3 is not closed by the conserved phenylalanine or tryptophan, this likely results from a read error. The V gene is TRBV11-1, the J gene TRBJ1-1; D perhaps matches TRBD1 (6 bases). Looked up from germline, CDR1 is SGHAT and CDR2 is FQDESV (reference sequence). This CDR3 contains 14 residues. DNA for the CDR3: TGTGCCGGCAGCCAGGGGACAAGGAACATTGAAGCTTTCCTT. This sequence encodes CAGSQGTRNIEAFL.

Details on this clonotype: A much larger clonotype is one base distant, so this may be a read error. This rearrangement joins TRBV5-1 to TRBJ2-3; D gene unclear. The V gene's germline CDR1 is SGHRS and CDR2 YFSETQ. V lost 4 bases to trimming and J lost 8 bases, with 20 bases between them. This CDR3 spans 15 amino acids. The DNA for the CDR3 is TGCGCCAGCAGCCCGTCTTCCCGCTTGGAAGGTACGCAGTATTTT. Its protein product is CASSPSSRLEGTQYF.

Note on this clonotype: The junction departs from germline at one end; a sequencing error may be responsible. J is TRBJ2-2 and V is TRBV29-1, with 10 bases matching TRBD2. The length of the CDR3 is 14 residues. The germline V gene has CDR1 SQVTM and CDR2 ANQGSEA. The CDR3 DNA is TGCAGCCTTGACGTAGCGGGGGGCACCCGGGAGCTGTTTTTT. Protein sequence: CSLDVAGGTRELFF.

Remarks on this clonotype: An end of the junction does not agree with germline; a read error may underlie this. V is TRBV5-6 and J is TRBJ2-5; D may correspond to TRBD1 or TRBD2 (6 bases each). Germline values: CDR1 SGHDT, CDR2 YYEEEE. The CDR3 is 14 amino acids. The CDR3 region has the DNA TGTACCAGTATCTGGGACTTCAGGGGAGAGACCCAGTACTTC. It specifies CTSIWDFRGETQYF.

This clonotype was detected ten times or more. In DNA form, the CDR3 reads TGTGCCAGCAGCTTCAAACTAGCGGCTAGCACAGATACGCAGTATTTT. Its translation: CASSFKLAASTDTQYF. The rearrangement uses TRBV5-4 and TRBJ2-3, with 8 bases fitting TRBD2. This CDR3 region has 16 residues. V lost 2 bases to trimming and J lost 0 bases; unmatched junction nucleotides: 5. Germline lookup yields CDR1 SGHNT and CDR2 YYREEE (reference sequence).

As regards this clonotype: This CDR3 fails to terminate in the conserved phenylalanine or tryptophan, so it likely reflects a read error. CDR3 loop: CASSVDSCGYTS. Here the CDR3 DNA reads TGTGCCAGCAGTGTTGACTCTTGTGGCTACACCTCC. The chain employs TRBV6-1 and TRBJ1-2; D remains ambiguous. CDR3 length equals 12 residues. Germline CDR1 reads MNHNS; CDR2 reads SASEGT. Trimming removed 4 bases at V and 7 bases at J, with 10 bases between.

Worth noting for this clonotype: A much bigger clone sits one base away, suggesting this may be a read error. The genes are TRBV7-9 and TRBJ1-1; 8 bases align to TRBD1. CDR1 is SEHNR, CDR2 FQNEAQ, per germline (reference sequence). This CDR3 contains 13 residues. In nucleotides, the CDR3 is TGTGCCAGCAGCTCATCAGGGGGCACTGATGCTTTCTTT. It codes for CASSSSGGTDAFF.

Remarks on this clonotype: As the CDR3 is not closed by the conserved phenylalanine or tryptophan, this likely results from a read error. The DNA is omitted, as the CDR3 cannot be located on it reliably, and the CDR3 follows TCRdb's listing. This chain joins TRBV12-3 or TRBV12-4 and TRBJ1-2. Both ends counted, the CDR3 spans 11 residues. The CDR3 sequence: CASSSDEGYTI.

About this clonotype: One end of the junction does not line up with germline, which may come from a read error. This sequence joins TRBV29-1 and TRBJ2-1; 7 nucleotides agree with TRBD1. Germline-derived CDR1 and CDR2 are SQVTM and ANQGSEA. The CDR3 is 12 amino acids. The CDR3 coding sequence is TGCAGTGTCCGACAGGGCTACAATGAGCAGTCCTTT. Amino acids: CSVRQGYNEQSF.

As concerns this clonotype: An end of the junction does not agree with germline; a read error may underlie this. The chain combines TRBV20-1 with TRBJ2-7; 10 bases match TRBD2. The CDR3 is 15 amino acids. Germline CDR1 DFQATT, CDR2 SNEGSKA (reference sequence). CDR3 residues: CNASNSGLAFYEQYF. The CDR3 DNA is TGCAATGCTAGTAACTCGGGACTAGCGTTTTACGAGCAGTACTTC.

Concerning this clonotype: A read error may be the cause here, since a much bigger clone is one base away. J is TRBJ2-5 and V is TRBV20-1, with 12 nucleotides matching TRBD2. CDR1 is DFQATT and CDR2 is SNEGSKA in the germline V gene (reference sequence). This CDR3 has 12 amino acids. The trim removed 7 bases at V and 10 bases at J, leaving 7 bases unmatched. The CDR3 nucleotides read TGCAGTGTTGGACTAGCGGGGTTGAGCCAGTACTTC. Protein sequence: CSVGLAGLSQYF.

With regard to this clonotype: A much more abundant neighbour one base away suggests this may be a read error. This chain uses TRBV6-1 with TRBJ2-3; D is uncertain. CDR1 is MNHNS and CDR2 is SASEGT in the germline V gene. The CDR3 contains 14 residues. V dropped 3 bases and J dropped 5 bases, with 12 bases sitting between them. The CDR3 spells CASSDSEAGDTQYF. The DNA for the CDR3 is TGTGCCAGCAGTGATTCCGAGGCCGGAGATACGCAGTATTTT.

J is TRBJ2-3 and V is TRBV10-2; D is possibly TRBD1 or TRBD2 (5 bases each). CDR1 and CDR2 from the germline V gene are WSHSY and SAAADI. The CDR3 spans 16 residues. Between the trimmed V and J ends, which lost 10 bases and 4 bases, there was a span of 24 bases. CDR3 DNA: TGCGCCACCGGGTACGTCCCAGCGGTGGGGGCAGATACGCAGTATTTT. Its protein is CATGYVPAVGADTQYF.

The sample holds a few counts of this clonotype. Without the conserved terminal phenylalanine or tryptophan, this CDR3 likely stems from a read error. V gene TRBV6-5 combines with J gene TRBJ2-7; 7 bases match TRBD1. J lost 2 bases, V lost 6 bases, and 13 bases had no gene match. The V gene's germline CDR1 is MNHEY and CDR2 SVGAGI. The CDR3 runs to 16 residues. CDR3: CASRHTGGQVAYEQYL. CDR3 DNA sequence: TGTGCCAGCAGACACACTGGTGGACAGGTAGCCTACGAGCAGTACTTA.

Regarding this clonotype: A read error may produce the germline difference seen at one junction end. The chain carries TRBV7-9 and TRBJ1-3; D is uncertain. The CDR3 has 16 amino acids. From germline, CDR1 is SEHNR and CDR2 FQNEAQ (reference sequence). The CDR3 loop is CASSLMRAFSGNIIYF. Written as DNA, the CDR3 is TGTGCCAGTAGCTTAATGAGGGCATTCTCTGGAAACATCATATATTTT.

The table lists this clonotype with many counts. The chain employs TRBV28 and TRBJ2-1; D possibly corresponds to TRBD1 (6 bases). The CDR3 extends over 14 amino acids. V gave up 6 bases and J gave up 6 bases, with 15 bases separating them. Germline V gene data show CDR1 as MDHEN and CDR2 as SYDVKM. Here the CDR3 DNA reads TGTGCCAGCAGCCTCACAGGGAACCCCAATGAGCAGTTCTTC. This sequence encodes CASSLTGNPNEQFF.

Note on this clonotype: The junction does not match germline at one end; this may be a read error. The CDR3: CASRAGQTGNQPQNF. The CDR3, as DNA: TGTGCCAGCAGGGCCGGACAGACCGGCAATCAGCCCCAGAATTTT. This sequence joins TRBV6-1 and TRBJ1-5; possibly TRBD1 for D (6 bases). Germline CDR1 and CDR2: MNHNS and SASEGT. This CDR3 has 15 amino acids.

For this clonotype: A junction boundary mismatches the germline segment, possibly from a read error. The chain combines TRBV4-2 with TRBJ2-2; D perhaps matches TRBD2 (5 bases). The CDR3 extends over 13 amino acids. Germline values: CDR1 LGHNA, CDR2 YNFKEQ. The CDR3 protein is CASSHDPIGKLFF. CDR3 nucleotide sequence: TGTGCCAGCAGCCATGATCCAATCGGGAAGCTGTTTTTT.

Note on this clonotype: Germline is not matched at one junction end, which may reflect a read error. This chain joins TRBV6-5 and TRBJ1-2; a weak D match, TRBD1 (6 bases). CDR1 is MNHEY and CDR2 is SVGAGI in the germline V gene. The CDR3 is made up of 15 amino acids. The CDR3 DNA reads as TGTGCCTGCAGTACTACAGGGATGGGCACTTATGGCTACACCTTC. This encodes CACSTTGMGTYGYTF.

Only a few counts were recorded for this clonotype. The junction differs from germline at one of its ends, possibly a read error. V usage is TRBV6-1 and J usage is TRBJ1-4; 7 nucleotides align to TRBD1. Germline CDR1 is MNHNS and CDR2 is SASEGT. The CDR3 loop spans 14 amino acids. CDR3 DNA sequence: TGCGCCAGCACCGACAGGGCAACTAATAAAAAACTGTTTTTT. Translating it yields CASTDRATNKKLFF.